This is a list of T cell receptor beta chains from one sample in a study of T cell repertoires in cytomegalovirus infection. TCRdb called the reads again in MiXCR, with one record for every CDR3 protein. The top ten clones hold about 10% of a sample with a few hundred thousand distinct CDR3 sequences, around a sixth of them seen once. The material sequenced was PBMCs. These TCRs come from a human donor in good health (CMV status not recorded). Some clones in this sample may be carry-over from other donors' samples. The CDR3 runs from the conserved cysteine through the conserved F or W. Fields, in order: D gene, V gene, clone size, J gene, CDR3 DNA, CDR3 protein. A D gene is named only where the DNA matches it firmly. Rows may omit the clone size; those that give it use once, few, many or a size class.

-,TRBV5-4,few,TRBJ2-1,TGTGCCAGCAGCTTTAGGAGCGGCTCCTACAATGAGCAGTTCTTC,CASSFRSGSYNEQFF
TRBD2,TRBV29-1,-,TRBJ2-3,TGCAGCGTTGTTCCTAGCGGGACCGGCACAGATACGCAGTATTTT,CSVVPSGTGTDTQYF
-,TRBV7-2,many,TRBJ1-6,TGTGCCAGCAGCTTAGTGGGGGACGGATCACCCCTCCACTTT,CASSLVGDGSPLHF
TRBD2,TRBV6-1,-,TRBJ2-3,TGTGCCAGCAGAGAAACTAGCGGGGAGTCAGATACGCAGTATTTT,CASRETSGESDTQYF
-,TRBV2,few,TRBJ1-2,TGTGCCAGCGGAGGTTCGGCGGTGGATGGCTACACCTTC,CASGGSAVDGYTF
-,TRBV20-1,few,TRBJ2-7,TGCAGTGCCAAGACAGGTTTCAGCGACGAGCAGTACTTC,CSAKTGFSDEQYF
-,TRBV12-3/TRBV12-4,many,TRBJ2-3,TGTGCCAGCAGTTTATGGGCCGCAGATACGCAGTATTTT,CASSLWAADTQYF
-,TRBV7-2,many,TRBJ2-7,TGTGCCAGCAGCCTGACGGACAGCTACGAGCAGTACTTC,CASSLTDSYEQYF
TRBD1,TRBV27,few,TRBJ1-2,TGTGCCAGCAGAAGGACAGGACGCAACTATGGCTACACCTTC,CASRRTGRNYGYTF
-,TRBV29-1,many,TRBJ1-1,TGCAGCGGGAGCCCTTGGCAGAAGAACACTGAAGCTTTCTTT,CSGSPWQKNTEAFF
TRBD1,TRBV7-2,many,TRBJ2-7,TGTGCCAGCAGACCCACAGGGGGCTCCTACGAGCAGTACTTC,CASRPTGGSYEQYF
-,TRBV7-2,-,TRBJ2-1,TGTGCCAGCAGCTTATTGCGTAGGACATACAATGAGCAGTTCTTC,CASSLLRRTYNEQFF
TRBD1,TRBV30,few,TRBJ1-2,TGTGCCTGGGGGAGGACAGGGATAGGCTACACCTTC,CAWGRTGIGYTF
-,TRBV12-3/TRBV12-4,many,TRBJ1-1,TGTGCCAGCAGTCCCTCTGGGGAGGTCACTGAAGCTTTCTTT,CASSPSGEVTEAFF
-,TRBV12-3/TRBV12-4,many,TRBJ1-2,TGTGCCAGCAGTGAACAGGGATATCACTATGGCTACACCTTC,CASSEQGYHYGYTF
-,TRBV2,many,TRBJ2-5,TGTGCCAGCAGGGCAGAAGAGACCCAGTACTTC,CASRAEETQYF
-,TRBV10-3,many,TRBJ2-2,TGTGCCATCAGTTTCAACAGGGTGAACACCGGGGAGCTGTTTTTT,CAISFNRVNTGELFF
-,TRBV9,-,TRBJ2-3,TGTGCCAGCAGCGGTCCCGGAGGCGGCACGGGAGATACGCAGTATTTT,CASSGPGGGTGDTQYF
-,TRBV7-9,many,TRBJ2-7,TGTGCCAGCAGCCAACAAATGGACCACGAGCAGTACTTC,CASSQQMDHEQYF
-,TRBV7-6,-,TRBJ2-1,TGTGCCAGCAACCCCCCCCCTGGCGGGGCCCGACGGGATGAGCAGTTCTTC,CASNPPPGGARRDEQFF
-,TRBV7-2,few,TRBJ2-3,TGTGCCAGCATCTTTCCCGGGGAGGATACGCAGTATTTT,CASIFPGEDTQYF